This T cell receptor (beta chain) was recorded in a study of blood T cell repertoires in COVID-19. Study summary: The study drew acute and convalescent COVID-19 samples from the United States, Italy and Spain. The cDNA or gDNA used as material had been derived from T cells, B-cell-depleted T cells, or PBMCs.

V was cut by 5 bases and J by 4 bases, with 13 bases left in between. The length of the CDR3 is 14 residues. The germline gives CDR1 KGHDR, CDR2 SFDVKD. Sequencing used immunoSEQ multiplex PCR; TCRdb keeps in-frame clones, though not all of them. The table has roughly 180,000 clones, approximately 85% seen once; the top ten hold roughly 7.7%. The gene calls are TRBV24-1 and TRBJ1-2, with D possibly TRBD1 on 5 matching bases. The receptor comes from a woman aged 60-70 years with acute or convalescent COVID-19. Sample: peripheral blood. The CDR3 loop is CATSAPGGGYGYTF. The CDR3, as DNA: TGTGCCACCAGTGCCCCGGGGGGGGGCTATGGCTACACCTTC.